These T cell receptor beta chains were read from a single sample in a study of vaccination effects on CD4 cells after COVID-19. The assay was immunoSEQ multiplex PCR, and TCRdb's table has in-frame clones only and misses some. The sample yields 26,000 or so clones, approximately 80% seen once. The antigens of these receptors remain unknown. The sequencing used CD4+ T cells from PBMCs cultured with HCoV-NL63 spike peptides, collected before COVID-19 vaccination. The receptors shown here come from a human donor who had a prior SARS-CoV-2 infection. The CDR3 runs from the conserved cysteine through the conserved F or W. A D gene is named only where the DNA matches it firmly. Where a row states a size, it is once, few, many or the class of an expanded clone; other rows omit it.

abundance: NA; d_gene: NA; j_gene: TRBJ2-5; v_gene: TRBV5-1; CDR3aa: CASSLERGETQYF; CDR3nt: TGCGCCAGCAGCTTGGAGAGGGGAGAGACCCAGTACTTC
abundance: NA; d_gene: TRBD2; j_gene: TRBJ2-1; v_gene: TRBV9; CDR3aa: CASSVAAGGINYRSSYNEQFF; CDR3nt: TGTGCCAGCAGCGTAGCGGCGGGAGGGATAAACTACAGAAGCTCCTACAATGAGCAGTTCTTC
abundance: NA; d_gene: NA; j_gene: TRBJ2-3; v_gene: TRBV11-3; CDR3aa: CASSLIVSGDTQYF; CDR3nt: TGTGCCAGCAGCTTAATTGTCTCGGGGGATACGCAGTATTTT
abundance: NA; d_gene: NA; j_gene: TRBJ2-7; v_gene: TRBV7-6; CDR3aa: CVLGRGLYF; CDR3nt: TGTGTCCTTGGGCGGGGGCTGTACTTC
abundance: NA; d_gene: NA; j_gene: TRBJ2-2; v_gene: TRBV7-3; CDR3aa: CASSLGPHSPGELFF; CDR3nt: TGTGCCAGCAGCCTGGGACCCCATAGCCCCGGGGAGCTGTTTTTT
abundance: NA; d_gene: NA; j_gene: TRBJ1-6; v_gene: TRBV7-2; CDR3aa: CASSTRSRDNSPLHF; CDR3nt: TGTGCCAGCAGCACCCGCTCAAGGGATAATTCACCCCTCCACTTT
abundance: NA; d_gene: TRBD2; j_gene: TRBJ2-7; v_gene: TRBV9; CDR3aa: CASSVGVSGGYEQYF; CDR3nt: TGTGCCAGCAGCGTAGGGGTTAGCGGGGGGTACGAGCAGTACTTC
abundance: NA; d_gene: NA; j_gene: TRBJ1-5; v_gene: TRBV7-2; CDR3aa: CASSLVGHQPQHF; CDR3nt: TGTGCCAGCAGCCTGGTTGGGCATCAGCCCCAGCATTTT
abundance: NA; d_gene: NA; j_gene: TRBJ1-2; v_gene: TRBV5-1; CDR3aa: CASSLDRTSNYGYTF; CDR3nt: TGCGCCAGCAGCTTGGATAGGACTTCTAACTATGGCTACACCTTC
abundance: NA; d_gene: NA; j_gene: TRBJ2-1; v_gene: TRBV6-5; CDR3aa: CASSYRAQVSYNEQFF; CDR3nt: TGTGCCAGCAGTTACCGGGCCCAAGTGAGCTACAATGAGCAGTTCTTC
abundance: NA; d_gene: NA; j_gene: TRBJ2-5; v_gene: TRBV14; CDR3aa: CASSQVFLRAGETQYF; CDR3nt: TGTGCCAGCAGCCAAGTGTTTTTAAGGGCGGGAGAGACCCAGTACTTC
abundance: few; d_gene: NA; j_gene: TRBJ1-1; v_gene: TRBV28; CDR3aa: CASSLWPPNTEAFF; CDR3nt: TGTGCCAGCAGTTTATGGCCCCCGAACACTGAAGCTTTCTTT
abundance: NA; d_gene: NA; j_gene: TRBJ2-7; v_gene: TRBV5-1; CDR3aa: CASSLARGDEQYF; CDR3nt: TGCGCCAGCAGCTTGGCCCGGGGAGACGAGCAGTACTTC
abundance: NA; d_gene: TRBD2; j_gene: TRBJ2-5; v_gene: TRBV7-2; CDR3aa: CASSLAFRSGGSQETQYF; CDR3nt: TGTGCCAGCAGCTTGGCCTTCAGGAGCGGGGGCTCCCAAGAGACCCAGTACTTC
abundance: NA; d_gene: NA; j_gene: TRBJ2-7; v_gene: TRBV5-4; CDR3aa: CASSLAGGLRYEQYF; CDR3nt: TGTGCCAGCAGCTTGGCCGGGGGGCTTAGGTACGAGCAGTACTTC
abundance: NA; d_gene: NA; j_gene: TRBJ2-7; v_gene: TRBV6-2/TRBV6-3; CDR3aa: CASSYPVIYEQYF; CDR3nt: TGTGCCAGCAGTTACCCGGTAATCTACGAGCAGTACTTC
abundance: NA; d_gene: NA; j_gene: TRBJ1-6; v_gene: TRBV6-5; CDR3aa: CASSYAGEGSPLHF; CDR3nt: TGTGCCAGCAGTTACGCCGGGGAGGGGTCACCCCTCCACTTT
abundance: once; d_gene: NA; j_gene: TRBJ2-7; v_gene: TRBV5-1; CDR3aa: CASSLDRFGEQYF; CDR3nt: TGCGCCAGCAGCTTGGACAGGTTCGGCGAGCAGTACTTC
abundance: NA; d_gene: TRBD1; j_gene: TRBJ2-6; v_gene: TRBV19; CDR3aa: CASSIIGGGSGANVLTF; CDR3nt: TGTGCCAGTAGTATTATAGGGGGCGGTTCTGGGGCCAACGTCCTGACTTTC
abundance: NA; d_gene: NA; j_gene: TRBJ1-6; v_gene: TRBV7-2; CDR3aa: CASSLLGGDNSPLHF; CDR3nt: TGTGCCAGCAGCTTATTGGGAGGGGATAATTCACCCCTCCACTTT
abundance: NA; d_gene: NA; j_gene: TRBJ1-1; v_gene: TRBV5-1; CDR3aa: CASSVQGGRETEAFF; CDR3nt: TGCGCCAGCAGCGTGCAAGGGGGGAGGGAGACTGAAGCTTTCTTT
abundance: few; d_gene: TRBD1; j_gene: TRBJ1-6; v_gene: TRBV5-4; CDR3aa: CASSLNRGRNSPLHF; CDR3nt: TGTGCCAGCAGCCTGAACAGGGGGCGGAATTCACCCCTCCACTTT
abundance: few; d_gene: TRBD1; j_gene: TRBJ1-1; v_gene: TRBV6-5; CDR3aa: CASSTDRGAEAFF; CDR3nt: TGTGCCAGCAGTACCGACAGGGGGGCGGAAGCTTTCTTT
abundance: NA; d_gene: NA; j_gene: TRBJ2-7; v_gene: TRBV5-4; CDR3aa: CASSPQAGDYEQYF; CDR3nt: TGTGCCAGCAGCCCCCAAGCAGGAGACTACGAGCAGTACTTC
abundance: NA; d_gene: NA; j_gene: TRBJ1-1; v_gene: TRBV10-2; CDR3aa: CASSDPGNTEAFF; CDR3nt: TGCGCCAGCAGTGACCCGGGGAACACTGAAGCTTTCTTT
abundance: few; d_gene: TRBD1; j_gene: TRBJ2-2; v_gene: TRBV10-3; CDR3aa: CAISEDRLTGELFF; CDR3nt: TGTGCCATAAGCGAGGACAGGCTGACCGGGGAGCTGTTTTTT
abundance: NA; d_gene: TRBD2; j_gene: TRBJ2-1; v_gene: TRBV19; CDR3aa: CASSSQGGGGKSSYNEQFF; CDR3nt: TGTGCCAGTAGTTCCCAAGGCGGCGGGGGGAAAAGCTCCTACAATGAGCAGTTCTTC
abundance: NA; d_gene: TRBD2; j_gene: TRBJ2-3; v_gene: TRBV6-5; CDR3aa: CASSYSYLMRGGVYF; CDR3nt: TGTGCCAGCAGTTACTCGTACCTTATGCGGGGGGGAGTGTATTTT
abundance: NA; d_gene: NA; j_gene: TRBJ1-6; v_gene: TRBV9; CDR3aa: CASTDSAYNSPLHF; CDR3nt: TGTGCCAGCACGGACAGCGCATATAATTCACCCCTCCACTTT
abundance: NA; d_gene: NA; j_gene: TRBJ2-2; v_gene: TRBV5-6; CDR3aa: CASSLARAHSVAGELFF; CDR3nt: TGTGCCAGCAGCTTGGCCCGGGCCCATTCTGTCGCCGGGGAGCTGTTTTTT
abundance: NA; d_gene: NA; j_gene: TRBJ1-2; v_gene: TRBV28; CDR3aa: CASSLWGLSNYGYTF; CDR3nt: TGTGCCAGCAGTTTATGGGGCCTTTCTAACTATGGCTACACCTTC
abundance: NA; d_gene: NA; j_gene: TRBJ1-6; v_gene: TRBV30; CDR3aa: CAWRVTGSSYNSPLHF; CDR3nt: TGTGCCTGGAGGGTCACAGGGAGCTCCTATAATTCACCCCTCCACTTT
abundance: NA; d_gene: NA; j_gene: TRBJ2-7; v_gene: TRBV18; CDR3aa: CASSPPATYEQYF; CDR3nt: TGTGCCAGCTCACCACCAGCGACATACGAGCAGTACTTC
abundance: NA; d_gene: NA; j_gene: TRBJ1-5; v_gene: TRBV29-1; CDR3aa: CISPSGKRPRAQHF; CDR3nt: TGCATCTCCCCTTCGGGGAAGCGTCCCCGGGCCCAGCATTTT
abundance: NA; d_gene: TRBD1; j_gene: TRBJ2-7; v_gene: TRBV11-3; CDR3aa: CASSQGGTGWDEQYF; CDR3nt: TGTGCCAGCAGCCAGGGAGGGACAGGGTGGGACGAGCAGTACTTC
abundance: NA; d_gene: TRBD1; j_gene: TRBJ2-3; v_gene: TRBV30; CDR3aa: CAWSKERQGTDTQYF; CDR3nt: TGTGCCTGGAGTAAAGAGCGACAGGGGACAGATACGCAGTATTTT
abundance: NA; d_gene: NA; j_gene: TRBJ2-5; v_gene: TRBV19; CDR3aa: CASSIDRGWGPETQYF; CDR3nt: TGTGCCAGTAGTATAGACCGGGGTTGGGGCCCAGAGACCCAGTACTTC
abundance: NA; d_gene: NA; j_gene: TRBJ2-3; v_gene: TRBV2; CDR3aa: CASSEFIGGLSDTQYF; CDR3nt: TGTGCCAGCAGTGAATTTATCGGGGGCCTCAGCGATACGCAGTATTTT
abundance: NA; d_gene: NA; j_gene: TRBJ2-1; v_gene: TRBV20-1; CDR3aa: CSASHNNYNEQFF; CDR3nt: TGCAGTGCTAGTCATAATAATTACAATGAGCAGTTCTTC
abundance: NA; d_gene: NA; j_gene: TRBJ1-1; v_gene: TRBV29-1; CDR3aa: CSGPLNSNTEAFF; CDR3nt: TGCAGCGGTCCCTTAAACTCGAACACTGAAGCTTTCTTT
abundance: NA; d_gene: TRBD2; j_gene: TRBJ2-1; v_gene: TRBV19; CDR3aa: CASSPKRGAYNEQFF; CDR3nt: TGTGCCAGTAGTCCCAAGCGGGGGGCCTACAATGAGCAGTTCTTC